The rows below give T cell receptor beta chains drawn from one sample of a study of early T cells in non-severe SARS-CoV-2 infection. From the 5' RACE reads, TCRdb called clonotypes with MiXCR, one entry per CDR3 protein. This table has more than 60,000 distinct CDR3 sequences, more than 4% appearing once. Sequenced input: whole blood. The source is an adult who was a healthcare worker with PCR-confirmed SARS-CoV-2 infection or an uninfected control (not recorded which). The CDR3 runs from the conserved cysteine through the conserved F or W. A D gene is named only where the DNA matches it firmly. Not all rows give a size; the values are once, few, many and, for expanded clones, a class.

d_call	v_call	clone_size	cdr3_length	j_call	cdr3_aa	cdr3_nt
TRBD2	TRBV7-6	many	15	TRBJ2-1	CASSFSGRIYNEQFF	TGTGCCAGCAGCTTTAGCGGGAGGATCTACAATGAGCAGTTCTTC
TRBD1	TRBV4-3	few	16	TRBJ2-2	CASSQDHRGNTGELFF	TGCGCCAGCAGCCAAGATCACAGGGGAAACACCGGGGAGCTGTTTTTT
NA	TRBV18	many	13	TRBJ1-1	CASSPPGGTEAFF	TGTGCCAGCTCACCGCCGGGGGGCACTGAAGCTTTCTTT
NA	TRBV29-1	NA	12	TRBJ1-1	CSAILGWTEAFF	TGCAGCGCAATCTTAGGGTGGACTGAAGCTTTCTTT
NA	TRBV11-2	many	16	TRBJ2-5	CASSSGTGGIQETQYF	TGTGCCAGCAGTTCCGGGACTGGAGGGATTCAAGAGACCCAGTACTTC
TRBD2	TRBV4-1	few	18	TRBJ2-7	CASSLILGASGSRDEQYF	TGCGCCAGCAGCCTTATACTCGGGGCTAGCGGGAGTAGGGACGAGCAGTACTTC
NA	TRBV20-1	many	15	TRBJ2-3	CSASAGTGYTDTQYF	TGCAGTGCTAGCGCCGGGACTGGATACACAGATACGCAGTATTTT
NA	TRBV7-3	many	15	TRBJ2-6	CASSFIRAGANVLTF	TGTGCCAGCAGCTTCATCAGGGCTGGGGCCAACGTCCTGACTTTC
NA	TRBV5-6	many	16	TRBJ2-2	CASSLVRTGRIGELFF	TGTGCCAGCAGCTTAGTCCGGACGGGCCGGATCGGGGAGCTGTTTTTT
NA	TRBV6-6	NA	13	TRBJ2-7	CASSLNQAYEQYF	TGTGCCAGCAGCCTCAACCAGGCCTACGAGCAGTACTTC
NA	TRBV12-3/TRBV12-4	NA	14	TRBJ1-1	CASSTRTANTEAFF	TGTGCCAGCAGTACCCGGACAGCGAACACTGAAGCTTTCTTT
NA	TRBV29-1	many	13	TRBJ2-7	CSVAVTGSYEQYF	TGCAGCGTTGCGGTTACAGGCTCCTACGAGCAGTACTTC
NA	TRBV2	few	13	TRBJ2-1	CASSQGRNNEQFF	TGTGCCAGCAGCCAGGGGCGGAACAATGAGCAGTTCTTC
NA	TRBV7-2	few	14	TRBJ2-3	CASSFSESTDTQYF	TGTGCCAGCAGCTTTTCCGAAAGCACAGATACGCAGTATTTT
NA	TRBV5-4	NA	14	TRBJ1-1	CASSRRDTNTEAFF	TGTGCCAGCAGCCGCCGGGACACCAACACTGAAGCTTTCTTT
NA	TRBV9	NA	15	TRBJ1-1	CASSLRGGAGDWAFF	TGTGCCAGCAGCCTCCGCGGAGGGGCGGGGGATTGGGCTTTCTTT
NA	TRBV11-2	NA	14	TRBJ2-7	CASSSAEGAYEQYF	TGTGCCAGCAGCTCGGCGGAGGGGGCCTACGAGCAGTACTTC
TRBD1	TRBV12-3/TRBV12-4	many	14	TRBJ1-1	CASSYRGVDTEAFF	TGTGCCAGCAGTTACAGGGGGGTGGACACTGAAGCTTTCTTT
NA	TRBV19	many	16	TRBJ2-1	CASSIGKETGYNEQFF	TGTGCCAGTAGTATAGGTAAGGAAACGGGCTACAATGAGCAGTTCTTC
NA	TRBV27	many	13	TRBJ1-1	CASSAGVTTEAFF	TGTGCCAGCAGTGCAGGGGTTACCACTGAAGCTTTCTTT
NA	TRBV20-1	many	12	TRBJ2-3	CSARGDGDTQYF	TGCAGTGCTAGGGGGGATGGGGATACGCAGTATTTT
NA	TRBV2	many	14	TRBJ2-3	CASSVDSYTDTQYF	TGTGCCAGCTCCGTCGACAGTTACACAGATACGCAGTATTTT
TRBD2	TRBV11-3	NA	16	TRBJ2-1	CASSPSGGRTHNEQFF	TGTGCCAGCAGCCCCTCCGGCGGGAGGACTCACAATGAGCAGTTCTTC
NA	TRBV20-1	few	13	TRBJ1-4	CSAPLAGSEKLFF	TGCAGTGCTCCTCTGGCGGGGTCGGAAAAACTGTTTTTT
NA	TRBV20-1	few	14	TRBJ2-7	CSAQAQDQASEQYF	TGCAGTGCTCAGGCGCAGGACCAGGCCTCCGAGCAGTACTTC
NA	TRBV7-2	few	15	TRBJ2-7	CASSLSGTEGLKQYF	TGTGCCAGCAGCTTATCAGGGACCGAAGGATTGAAGCAGTACTTC
TRBD2	TRBV20-1	NA	14	TRBJ2-2	CSARVLAGLGELFF	TGCAGTGCTAGAGTCCTAGCGGGACTCGGGGAGCTGTTTTTT